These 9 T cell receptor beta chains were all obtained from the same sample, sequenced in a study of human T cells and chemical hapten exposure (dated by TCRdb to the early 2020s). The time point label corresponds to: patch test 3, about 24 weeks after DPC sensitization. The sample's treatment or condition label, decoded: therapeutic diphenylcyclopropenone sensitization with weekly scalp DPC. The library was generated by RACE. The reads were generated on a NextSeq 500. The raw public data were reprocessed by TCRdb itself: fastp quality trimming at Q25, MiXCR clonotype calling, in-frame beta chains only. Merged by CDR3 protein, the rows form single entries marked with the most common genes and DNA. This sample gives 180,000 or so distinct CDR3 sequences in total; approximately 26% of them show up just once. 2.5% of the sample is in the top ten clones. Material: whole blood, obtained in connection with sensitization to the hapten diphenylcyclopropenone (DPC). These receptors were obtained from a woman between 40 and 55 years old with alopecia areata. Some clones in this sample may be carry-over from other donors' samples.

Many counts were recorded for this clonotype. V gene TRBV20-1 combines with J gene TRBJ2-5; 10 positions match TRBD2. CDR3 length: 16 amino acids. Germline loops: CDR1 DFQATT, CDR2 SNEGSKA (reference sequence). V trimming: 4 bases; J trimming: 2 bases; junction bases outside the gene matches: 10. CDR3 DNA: TGCAGTGCTACGCTACTACTAGCGGGACAGCAAGAGACCCAGTACTTC. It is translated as CSATLLLAGQQETQYF.

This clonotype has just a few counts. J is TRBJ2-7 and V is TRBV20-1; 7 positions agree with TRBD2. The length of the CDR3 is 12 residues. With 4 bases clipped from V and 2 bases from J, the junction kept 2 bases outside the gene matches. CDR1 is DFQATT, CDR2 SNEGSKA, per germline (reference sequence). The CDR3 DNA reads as TGCAGTGCTAAGGCGGGGGCCTACGAGCAGTACTTC. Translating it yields CSAKAGAYEQYF.

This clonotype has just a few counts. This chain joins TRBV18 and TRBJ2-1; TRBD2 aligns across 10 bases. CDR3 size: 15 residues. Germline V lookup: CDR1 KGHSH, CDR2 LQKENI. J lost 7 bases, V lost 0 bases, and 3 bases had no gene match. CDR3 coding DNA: TGTGCCAGCTCACCACCGGGGACTAGCGCGAATGAGCAGTTCTTC. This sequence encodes CASSPPGTSANEQFF.

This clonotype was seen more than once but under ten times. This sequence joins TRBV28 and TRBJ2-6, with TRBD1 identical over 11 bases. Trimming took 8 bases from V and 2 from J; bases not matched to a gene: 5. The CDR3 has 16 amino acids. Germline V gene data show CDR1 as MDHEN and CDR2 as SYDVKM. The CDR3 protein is CASRTGGETGANVLTF. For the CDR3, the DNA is TGTGCCAGCCGGACAGGGGGCGAGACTGGGGCCAACGTCCTGACTTTC.

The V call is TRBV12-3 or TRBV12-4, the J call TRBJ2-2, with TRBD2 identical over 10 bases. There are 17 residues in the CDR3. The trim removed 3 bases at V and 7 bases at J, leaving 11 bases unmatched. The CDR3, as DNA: TGTGCCAGCAGTTTGAGCGGAGCGGGAGGGCCCGTCGGGGAGCTGTTTTTT. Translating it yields CASSLSGAGGPVGELFF.

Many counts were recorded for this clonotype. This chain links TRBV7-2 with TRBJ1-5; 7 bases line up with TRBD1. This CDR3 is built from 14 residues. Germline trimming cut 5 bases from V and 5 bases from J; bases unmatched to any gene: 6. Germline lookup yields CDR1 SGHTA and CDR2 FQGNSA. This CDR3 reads CASSLNQGDQPQHF. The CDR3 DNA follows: TGTGCCAGCAGCCTGAACCAGGGGGATCAGCCCCAGCATTTT.

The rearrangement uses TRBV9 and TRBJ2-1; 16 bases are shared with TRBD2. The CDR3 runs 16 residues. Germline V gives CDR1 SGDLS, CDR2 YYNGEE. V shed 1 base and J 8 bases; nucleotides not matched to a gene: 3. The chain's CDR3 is CASSVSGTSGRDEQFF. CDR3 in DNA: TGTGCCAGCAGCGTATCCGGGACTAGCGGGAGGGATGAGCAGTTCTTC.

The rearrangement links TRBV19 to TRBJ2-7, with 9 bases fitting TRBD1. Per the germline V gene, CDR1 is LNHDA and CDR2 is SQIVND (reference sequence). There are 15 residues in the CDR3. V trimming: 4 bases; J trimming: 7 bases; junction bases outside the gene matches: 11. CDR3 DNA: TGTGCCAGTAGTACCGACGGGACAGGGCTTAGGGAGCAGTACTTC. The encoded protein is CASSTDGTGLREQYF.

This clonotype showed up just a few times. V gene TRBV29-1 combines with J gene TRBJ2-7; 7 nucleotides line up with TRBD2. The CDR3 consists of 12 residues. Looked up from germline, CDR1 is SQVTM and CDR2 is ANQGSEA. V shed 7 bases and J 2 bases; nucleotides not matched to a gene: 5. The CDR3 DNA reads TGCAGCGCCCGAGCGGGACCCTACGAGCAGTACTTC. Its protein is CSARAGPYEQYF.